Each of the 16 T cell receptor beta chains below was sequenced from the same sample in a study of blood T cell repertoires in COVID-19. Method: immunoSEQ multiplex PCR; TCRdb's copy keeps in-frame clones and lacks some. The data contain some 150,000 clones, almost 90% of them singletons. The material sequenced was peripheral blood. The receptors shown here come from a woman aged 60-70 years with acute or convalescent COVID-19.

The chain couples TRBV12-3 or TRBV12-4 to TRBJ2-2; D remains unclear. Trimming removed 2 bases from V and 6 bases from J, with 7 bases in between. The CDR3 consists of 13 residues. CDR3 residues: CASSLLGPGELFF. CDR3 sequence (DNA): TGTGCCAGCAGTTTATTGGGCCCCGGGGAGCTGTTTTTT.

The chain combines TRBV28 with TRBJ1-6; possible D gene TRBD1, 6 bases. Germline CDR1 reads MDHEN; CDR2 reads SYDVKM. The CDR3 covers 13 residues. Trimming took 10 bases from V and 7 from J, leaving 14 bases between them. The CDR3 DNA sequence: TGTGCCATCCAAACCGACAGGAATTCACCCCTCCACTTT. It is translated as CAIQTDRNSPLHF.

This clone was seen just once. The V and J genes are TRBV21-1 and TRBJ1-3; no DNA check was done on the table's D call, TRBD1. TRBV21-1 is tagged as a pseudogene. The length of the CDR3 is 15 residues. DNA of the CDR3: TGTGCCAGCAGCACGACAGGGAACTCTGGAAACACCATATATTTT. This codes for CASSTTGNSGNTIYF.

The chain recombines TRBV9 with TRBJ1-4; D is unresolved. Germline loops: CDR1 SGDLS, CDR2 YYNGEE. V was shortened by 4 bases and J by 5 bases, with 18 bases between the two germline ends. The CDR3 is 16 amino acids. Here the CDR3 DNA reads TGTGCCAGCAGCCCGAGGGTCGCCGGGTCGAATGAAAAACTGTTTTTT. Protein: CASSPRVAGSNEKLFF.

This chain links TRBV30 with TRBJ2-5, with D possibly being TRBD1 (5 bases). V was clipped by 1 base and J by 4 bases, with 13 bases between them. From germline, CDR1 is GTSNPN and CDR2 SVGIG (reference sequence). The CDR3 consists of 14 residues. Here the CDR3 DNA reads TGTGCCTGGAGTGCTGACAGTATTGGAGAGACCCAGTACTTC. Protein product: CAWSADSIGETQYF.

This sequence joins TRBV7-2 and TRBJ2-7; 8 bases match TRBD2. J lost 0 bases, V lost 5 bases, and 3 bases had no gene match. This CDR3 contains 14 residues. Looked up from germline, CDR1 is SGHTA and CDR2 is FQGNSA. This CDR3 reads CASSVTSGSYEQYF. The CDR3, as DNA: TGTGCCAGCAGCGTTACTAGCGGCTCCTACGAGCAGTACTTC.

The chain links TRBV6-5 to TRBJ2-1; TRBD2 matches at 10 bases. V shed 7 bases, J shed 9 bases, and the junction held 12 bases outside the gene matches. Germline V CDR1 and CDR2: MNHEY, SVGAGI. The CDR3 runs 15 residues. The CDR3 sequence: CASILKAGGLGEQFF. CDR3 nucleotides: TGTGCCAGCATACTAAAAGCGGGGGGGCTAGGTGAGCAGTTCTTC.

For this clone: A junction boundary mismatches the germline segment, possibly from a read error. DNA for the CDR3: TGTGCTAGCAGCTTACTGGGACTCCGGGAAGAGACCCAGTACTTC. Amino acid sequence: CASSLLGLREETQYF. The V and J genes are TRBV7-7 and TRBJ2-5, with D tentatively TRBD2 (6 bases). This CDR3 contains 15 residues. The germline V gene encodes CDR1 SSHAT and CDR2 FNYEAQ (reference sequence).

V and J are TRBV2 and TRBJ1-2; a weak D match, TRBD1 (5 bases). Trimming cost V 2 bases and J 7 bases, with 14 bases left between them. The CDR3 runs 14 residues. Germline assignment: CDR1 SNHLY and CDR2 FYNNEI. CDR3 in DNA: TGTGCCAGCAGTGAACGGGACTTTATTGGTGGCTACACCTTC. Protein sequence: CASSERDFIGGYTF. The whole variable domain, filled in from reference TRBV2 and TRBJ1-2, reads EPEVTQTPSHQVTQMGQEVILRCVPISNHLYFYWYRQILGQKVEFLVSFYNNEISEKSEIFDDQFSVERPDGSNFTLKIRSTKLEDSAMYFCASSERDFIGGYTFGSGTRLTVV.

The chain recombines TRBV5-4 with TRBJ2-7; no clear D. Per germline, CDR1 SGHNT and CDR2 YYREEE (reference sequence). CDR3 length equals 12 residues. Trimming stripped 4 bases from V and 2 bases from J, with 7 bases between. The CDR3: CASSRDPYEQYF. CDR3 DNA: TGTGCCAGCAGCCGAGATCCCTACGAGCAGTACTTC.

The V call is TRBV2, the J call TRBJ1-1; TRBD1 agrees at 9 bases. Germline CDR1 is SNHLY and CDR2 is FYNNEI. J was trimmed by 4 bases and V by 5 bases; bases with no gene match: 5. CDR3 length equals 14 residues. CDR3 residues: CASSSGTGFTEAFF. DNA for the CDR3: TGTGCCAGCAGTTCCGGGACAGGGTTCACTGAAGCTTTCTTT. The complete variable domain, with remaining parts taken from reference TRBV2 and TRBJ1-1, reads EPEVTQTPSHQVTQMGQEVILRCVPISNHLYFYWYRQILGQKVEFLVSFYNNEISEKSEIFDDQFSVERPDGSNFTLKIRSTKLEDSAMYFCASSSGTGFTEAFFGQGTRLTVV.

CDR3: CASSTPAGTNSYEQYF. DNA for the CDR3: TGTGCCAGTAGTACCCCCGCCGGGACAAACTCCTACGAGCAGTACTTC. The chain couples TRBV19 to TRBJ2-7; weak D call: TRBD1 (6 bases). Deletions cut 4 bases from V and 0 bases from J, with 16 bases between. The germline V gene has CDR1 LNHDA and CDR2 SQIVND (reference sequence). The CDR3 consists of 16 residues.

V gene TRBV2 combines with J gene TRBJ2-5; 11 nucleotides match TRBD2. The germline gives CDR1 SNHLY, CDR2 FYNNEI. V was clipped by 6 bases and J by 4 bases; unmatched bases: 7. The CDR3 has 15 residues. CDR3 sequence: CASSPGTSGTETQYF. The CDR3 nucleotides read TGTGCCAGCAGCCCCGGGACTAGCGGCACAGAGACCCAGTACTTC.

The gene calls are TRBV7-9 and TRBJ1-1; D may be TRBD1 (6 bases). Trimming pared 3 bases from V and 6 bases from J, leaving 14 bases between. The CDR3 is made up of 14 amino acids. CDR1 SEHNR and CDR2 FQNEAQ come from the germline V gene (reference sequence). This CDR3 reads CASSFAGERPEAFF. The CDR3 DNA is TGTGCCAGCAGCTTCGCAGGGGAAAGACCTGAAGCTTTCTTT.

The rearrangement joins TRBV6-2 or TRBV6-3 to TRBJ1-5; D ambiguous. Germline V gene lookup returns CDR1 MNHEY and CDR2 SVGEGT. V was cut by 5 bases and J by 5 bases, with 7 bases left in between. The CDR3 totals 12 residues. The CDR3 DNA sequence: TGTGCCAGCAGTCTTGAGTATCAGCCCCAGCATTTT. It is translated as CASSLEYQPQHF.

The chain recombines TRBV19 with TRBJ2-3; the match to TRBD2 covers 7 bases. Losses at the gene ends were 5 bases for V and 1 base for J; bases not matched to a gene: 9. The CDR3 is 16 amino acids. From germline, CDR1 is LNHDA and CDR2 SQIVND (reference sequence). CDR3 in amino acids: CASSSPAREGTDTQYF. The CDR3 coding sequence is TGTGCCAGTAGTTCCCCGGCCCGGGAGGGCACAGATACGCAGTATTTT. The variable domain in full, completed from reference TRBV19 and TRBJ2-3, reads DGGITQSPKYLFRKEGQNVTLSCEQNLNHDAMYWYRQDPGQGLRLIYYSQIVNDFQKGDIAEGYSVSREKKESFPLTVTSAQKNPTAFYLCASSSPAREGTDTQYFGPGTRLTVL.